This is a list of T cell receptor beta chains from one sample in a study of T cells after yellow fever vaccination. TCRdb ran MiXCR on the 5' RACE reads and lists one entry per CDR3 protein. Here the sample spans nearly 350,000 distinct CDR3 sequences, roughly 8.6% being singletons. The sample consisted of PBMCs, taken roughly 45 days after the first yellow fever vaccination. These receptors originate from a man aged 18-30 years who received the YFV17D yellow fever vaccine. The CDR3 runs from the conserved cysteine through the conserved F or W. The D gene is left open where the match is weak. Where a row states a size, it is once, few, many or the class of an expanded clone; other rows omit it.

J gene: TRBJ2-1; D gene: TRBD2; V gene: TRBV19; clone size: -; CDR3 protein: CASRDYYYNEQFF; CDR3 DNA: TGTGCCAGCCGGGACTATTACTACAATGAGCAGTTCTTC
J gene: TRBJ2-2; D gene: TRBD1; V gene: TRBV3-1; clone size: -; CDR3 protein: CASTRGTGDTGELFF; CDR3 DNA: TGTGCCAGCACCCGCGGGACAGGGGACACCGGGGAGCTGTTTTTT
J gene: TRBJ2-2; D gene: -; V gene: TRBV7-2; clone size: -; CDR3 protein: CASSFGSTSNTGELFF; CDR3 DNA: TGTGCCAGCAGCTTTGGCAGCACCTCGAACACCGGGGAGCTGTTTTTT
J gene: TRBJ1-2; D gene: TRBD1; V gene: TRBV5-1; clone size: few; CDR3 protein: CASSLDSMQGAKNGYTF; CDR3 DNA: TGCGCCAGCAGCTTGGATTCTATGCAGGGGGCAAAAAATGGCTACACCTTC
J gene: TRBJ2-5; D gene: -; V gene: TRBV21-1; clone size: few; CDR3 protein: CANPNPGNQETQYF; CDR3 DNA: TGTGCCAACCCTAACCCGGGAAACCAAGAGACCCAGTACTTC
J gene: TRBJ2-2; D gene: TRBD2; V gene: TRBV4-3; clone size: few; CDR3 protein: CASSQGLAGGPRTGELFF; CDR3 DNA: TGCGCCAGCAGCCAAGGACTAGCGGGGGGGCCTAGGACCGGGGAGCTGTTTTTT
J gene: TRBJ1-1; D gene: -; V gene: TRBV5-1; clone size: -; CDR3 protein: CASSLWSGPTTEAFF; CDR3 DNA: TGCGCCAGCAGCTTGTGGTCAGGACCAACCACTGAAGCTTTCTTT
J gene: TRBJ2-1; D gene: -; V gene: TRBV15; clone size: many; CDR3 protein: CATSRDFRAGNEQFF; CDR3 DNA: TGTGCCACCAGCAGAGATTTTCGCGCGGGCAATGAGCAGTTCTTC
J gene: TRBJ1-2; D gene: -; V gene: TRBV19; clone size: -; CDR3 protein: CASSMSDTVHGYTF; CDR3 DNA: TGTGCCAGTAGTATGAGCGACACAGTTCATGGCTACACCTTC
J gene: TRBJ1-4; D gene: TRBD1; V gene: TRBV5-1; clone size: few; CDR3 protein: CASSQQGASEKLFF; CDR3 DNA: TGCGCCAGCAGTCAACAGGGGGCATCTGAAAAACTGTTTTTT
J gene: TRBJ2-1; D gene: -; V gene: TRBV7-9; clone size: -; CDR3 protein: CASRRNTPEQFF; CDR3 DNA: TGTGCCAGCAGACGGAACACTCCGGAGCAGTTCTTC
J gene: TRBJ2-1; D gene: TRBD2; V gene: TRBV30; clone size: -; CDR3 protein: CAWSSLAGGDNEQFF; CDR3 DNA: TGTGCCTGGAGCTCACTAGCGGGGGGAGACAATGAGCAGTTCTTC
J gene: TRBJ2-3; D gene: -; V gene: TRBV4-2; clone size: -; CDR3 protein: CASSPLVGVSSTDTQYF; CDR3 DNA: TGTGCCAGCAGCCCCCTCGTTGGGGTTTCTAGCACAGATACGCAGTATTTT
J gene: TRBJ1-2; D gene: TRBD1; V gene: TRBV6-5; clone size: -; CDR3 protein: CASSYSMNLQGGYGYTF; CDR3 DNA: TGTGCCAGCAGTTACTCAATGAACCTACAGGGGGGTTATGGCTACACCTTC
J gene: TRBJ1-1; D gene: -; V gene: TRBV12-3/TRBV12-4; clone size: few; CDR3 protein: CASSLRQSLAFF; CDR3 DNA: TGTGCCAGCAGTTTGAGGCAAAGTCTGGCTTTCTTT
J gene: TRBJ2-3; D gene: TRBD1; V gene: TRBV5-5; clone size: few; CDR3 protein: CASSLWGQGADTQYF; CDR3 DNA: TGTGCCAGCAGCTTATGGGGACAGGGGGCAGATACGCAGTATTTT
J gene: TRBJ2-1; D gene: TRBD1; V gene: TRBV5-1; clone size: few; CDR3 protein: CASRPQGAYNEQFF; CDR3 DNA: TGCGCCAGCAGGCCCCAGGGGGCCTACAATGAGCAGTTCTTC
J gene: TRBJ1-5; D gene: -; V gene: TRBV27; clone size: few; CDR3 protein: CASSLSSGFNQPQHF; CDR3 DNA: TGTGCCAGCAGTTTATCTTCAGGGTTCAATCAGCCCCAGCATTTT
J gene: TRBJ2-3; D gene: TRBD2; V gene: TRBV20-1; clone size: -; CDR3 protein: CSAPLRGGTDTQYF; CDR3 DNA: TGCAGTGCCCCCCTGCGGGGGGGCACAGATACGCAGTATTTT
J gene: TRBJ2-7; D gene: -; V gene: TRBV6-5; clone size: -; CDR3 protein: CASSYAHRFLYEQYF; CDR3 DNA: TGTGCCAGCAGTTACGCACACCGTTTCCTCTACGAGCAGTACTTC
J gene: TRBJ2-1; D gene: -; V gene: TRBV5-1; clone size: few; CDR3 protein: CASDYGGTDTYNEQFF; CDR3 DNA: TGCGCCAGCGATTACGGGGGGACAGATACCTACAATGAGCAGTTCTTC
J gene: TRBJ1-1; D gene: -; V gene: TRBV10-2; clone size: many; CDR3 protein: CASSERSNTEAFF; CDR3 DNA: TGCGCCAGCAGTGAAAGGTCGAACACTGAAGCTTTCTTT
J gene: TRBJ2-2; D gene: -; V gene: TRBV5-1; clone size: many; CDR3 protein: CASSKDAGELFF; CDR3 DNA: TGCGCCAGCAGCAAAGACGCCGGGGAGCTGTTTTTT
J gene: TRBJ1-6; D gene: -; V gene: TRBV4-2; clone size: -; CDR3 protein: CASSQETQAVYNSPLHF; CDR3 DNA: TGTGCCAGCAGCCAAGAGACACAGGCGGTTTATAATTCACCCCTCCACTTT
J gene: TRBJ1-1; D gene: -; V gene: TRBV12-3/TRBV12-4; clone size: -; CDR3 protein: CASRGSNNYEAFF; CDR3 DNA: TGTGCCAGCAGGGGGTCCAACAACTATGAAGCTTTCTTT
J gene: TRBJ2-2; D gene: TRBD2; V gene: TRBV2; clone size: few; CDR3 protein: CASSEGTSGGTGELFF; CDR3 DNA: TGTGCCAGCAGTGAAGGGACTAGCGGGGGCACCGGGGAGCTGTTTTTT
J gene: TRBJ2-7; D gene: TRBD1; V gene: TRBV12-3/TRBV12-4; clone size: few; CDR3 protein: CASSEGQAPTYEQYF; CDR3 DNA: TGTGCCAGCAGCGAGGGACAGGCGCCCACCTACGAGCAGTACTTC
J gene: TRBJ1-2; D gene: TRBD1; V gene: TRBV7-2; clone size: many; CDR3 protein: CASRPPDRAYGYTF; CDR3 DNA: TGTGCCAGCAGACCTCCGGACAGGGCCTATGGCTACACCTTC
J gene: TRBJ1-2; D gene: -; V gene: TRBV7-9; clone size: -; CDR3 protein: CASSPAWQTNYGYTF; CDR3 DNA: TGTGCCAGCAGCCCCGCGTGGCAGACCAACTATGGCTACACCTTC
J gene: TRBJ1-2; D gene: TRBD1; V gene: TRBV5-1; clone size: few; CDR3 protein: CASSRRQGRSESLNYGYTF; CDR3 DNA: TGCGCCAGCAGCCGCAGACAGGGGCGCTCTGAATCTTTAAACTATGGCTACACCTTC
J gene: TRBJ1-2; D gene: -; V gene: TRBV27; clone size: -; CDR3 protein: CASSPQGRYGYTF; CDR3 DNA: TGTGCCAGCAGTCCCCAGGGACGCTATGGCTACACCTTC
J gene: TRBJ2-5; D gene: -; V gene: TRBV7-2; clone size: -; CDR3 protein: CASCLDPETQYF; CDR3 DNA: TGTGCCAGCTGCTTGGATCCGGAGACCCAGTACTTC
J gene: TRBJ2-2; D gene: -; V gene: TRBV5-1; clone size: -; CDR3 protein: CASSFGAELFF; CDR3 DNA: TGCGCCAGCAGCTTCGGGGCGGAGCTGTTTTTT
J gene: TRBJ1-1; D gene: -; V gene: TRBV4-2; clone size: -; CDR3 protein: CASSQDPGTMNTEAFF; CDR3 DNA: TGTGCCAGCAGCCAAGATCCCGGGACCATGAACACTGAAGCTTTCTTT
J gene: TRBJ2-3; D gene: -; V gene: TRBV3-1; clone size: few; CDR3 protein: CASSQLDGADTQYF; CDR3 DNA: TGTGCCAGCAGCCAATTGGATGGGGCAGATACGCAGTATTTT
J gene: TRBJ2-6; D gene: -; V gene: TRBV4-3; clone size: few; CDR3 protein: CASSQDRVGGSGANVLTF; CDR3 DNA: TGCGCCAGCAGCCAAGATAGGGTGGGTGGATCTGGGGCCAACGTCCTGACTTTC
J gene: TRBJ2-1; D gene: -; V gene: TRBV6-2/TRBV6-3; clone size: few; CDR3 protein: CASTVHSYNEQFF; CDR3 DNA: TGTGCCAGCACAGTCCACTCCTACAATGAGCAGTTCTTC
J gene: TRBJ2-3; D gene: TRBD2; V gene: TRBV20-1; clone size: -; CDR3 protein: CSVSGLAGAGRTDTQYF; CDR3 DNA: TGCAGTGTCTCAGGACTAGCGGGGGCCGGACGCACAGATACGCAGTATTTT
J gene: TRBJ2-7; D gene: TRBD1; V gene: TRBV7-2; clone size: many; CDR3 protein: CASSLVGDRADEQYF; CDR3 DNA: TGTGCCAGCAGCTTAGTTGGGGACAGGGCAGACGAGCAGTACTTC
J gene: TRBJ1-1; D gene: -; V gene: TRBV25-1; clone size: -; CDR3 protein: CASSEYSDVNTEAFF; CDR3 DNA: TGTGCCAGCAGTGAATATTCCGACGTGAACACTGAAGCTTTCTTT
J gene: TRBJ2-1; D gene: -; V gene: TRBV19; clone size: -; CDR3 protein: CASSTGRRPSDEQFF; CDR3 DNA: TGTGCCAGTAGTACAGGACGGAGGCCTAGCGATGAGCAGTTCTTC
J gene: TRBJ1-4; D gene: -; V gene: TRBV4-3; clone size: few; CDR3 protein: CASSAQTGTNEKLFF; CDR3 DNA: TGCGCCAGCAGCGCCCAGACCGGAACTAATGAAAAACTGTTTTTT
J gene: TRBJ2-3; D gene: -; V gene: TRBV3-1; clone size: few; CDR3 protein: CASSLRLPSTDTQYF; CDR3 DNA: TGTGCCAGCAGCCTGCGGCTTCCTAGCACAGATACGCAGTATTTT
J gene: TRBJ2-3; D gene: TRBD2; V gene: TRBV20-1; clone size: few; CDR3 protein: CSARGLAGGEHTDTQYF; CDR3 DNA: TGCAGTGCTAGAGGGCTAGCGGGGGGGGAACACACAGATACGCAGTATTTT
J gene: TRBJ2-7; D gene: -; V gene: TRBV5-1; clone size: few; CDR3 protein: CASSLEGHSYEQYF; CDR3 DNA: TGCGCCAGCAGCTTGGAGGGACACTCCTACGAGCAGTACTTC
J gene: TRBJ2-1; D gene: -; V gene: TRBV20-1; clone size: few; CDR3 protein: CSARDGERGQAYNEQFF; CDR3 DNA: TGCAGTGCTAGAGACGGTGAGCGGGGACAGGCCTACAATGAGCAGTTCTTC
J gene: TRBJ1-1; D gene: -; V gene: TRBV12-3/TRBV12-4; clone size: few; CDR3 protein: CASSLGQVNTEAFF; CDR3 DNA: TGTGCCAGCAGTTTAGGCCAGGTCAACACTGAAGCTTTCTTT
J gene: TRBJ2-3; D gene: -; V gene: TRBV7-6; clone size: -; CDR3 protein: CASSFQGGPGTDTQYF; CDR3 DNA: TGTGCCAGCAGCTTCCAGGGGGGGCCGGGCACAGATACGCAGTATTTT
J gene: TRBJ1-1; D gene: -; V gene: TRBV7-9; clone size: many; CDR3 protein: CASSPQAYTEAFF; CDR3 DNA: TGTGCCAGCAGCCCACAGGCCTACACTGAAGCTTTCTTT
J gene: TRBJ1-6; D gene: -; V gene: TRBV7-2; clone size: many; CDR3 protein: CASSSSPGTIGSPLHF; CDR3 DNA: TGTGCCAGCAGCTCTTCCCCCGGGACAATAGGATCACCCCTCCACTTT
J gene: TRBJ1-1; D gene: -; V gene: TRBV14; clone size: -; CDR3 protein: CASSHAGFITEAFF; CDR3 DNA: TGTGCCAGCAGCCACGCAGGGTTTATCACTGAAGCTTTCTTT